Included here is one T cell receptor (beta chain) sequence, with context. The antigen remains undetermined. It was with a sample-barcoded 5' primer and a J-beta primer mix that a second PCR of roughly 7 to 12 cycles was run. TCRdb reprocessed the 5' RACE reads with MiXCR, giving one entry per CDR3 protein. The sample lists 750,000 to 950,000 distinct CDR3 sequences; 29% were seen once. This specimen belongs to a study of blood T cells in healthy people across ages. Across the whole study: Roughly one uniquely barcoded beta molecule per two T cells was captured.

Germline lookup yields CDR1 SEHNR and CDR2 FQNEAQ (reference sequence). The CDR3 spans 15 residues. Study-wide results and caveats: Higher naive T cell percentage went strongly together with higher TCR beta diversity.

This sample was also put to use in a study of T cells of mothers and their children. From that paper: During the second PCR, the M1S primer introduced sample barcodes along with 2-4 random nucleotides.

This receptor was obtained from a middle-aged woman in good health. Material for sequencing was blood. The chain carries TRBV7-9 and TRBJ2-4, with TRBD2 identical over 12 bases. The J call could be wrong; TRBJ2-7 is a better fit for the DNA end. The CDR3 loop reads CASSHWTSGVNEQYF. The CDR3 DNA sequence: TGTGCCAGCAGCCATTGGACTAGCGGGGTCAACGAGCAGTACTTC.